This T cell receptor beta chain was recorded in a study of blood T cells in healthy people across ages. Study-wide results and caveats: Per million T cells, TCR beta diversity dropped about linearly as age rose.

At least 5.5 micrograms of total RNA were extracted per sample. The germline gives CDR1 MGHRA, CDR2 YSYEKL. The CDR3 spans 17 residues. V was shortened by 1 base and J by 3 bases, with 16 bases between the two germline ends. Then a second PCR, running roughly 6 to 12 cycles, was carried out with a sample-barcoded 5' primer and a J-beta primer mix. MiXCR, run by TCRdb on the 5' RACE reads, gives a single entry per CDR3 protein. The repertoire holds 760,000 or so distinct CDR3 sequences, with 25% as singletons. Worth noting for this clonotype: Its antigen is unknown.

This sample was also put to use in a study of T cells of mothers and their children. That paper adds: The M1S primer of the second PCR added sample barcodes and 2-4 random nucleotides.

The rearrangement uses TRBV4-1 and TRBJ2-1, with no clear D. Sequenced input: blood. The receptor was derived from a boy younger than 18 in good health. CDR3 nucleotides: TGCGCCAGCAGCCAAGTACTCGAGTCGGCAAGCTACAATGAGCAGTTCTTC. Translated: CASSQVLESASYNEQFF.